This record looks at one T cell receptor beta chain sequence and its context. Its cognate antigen is unknown. Amplification used 60 Vbeta primers and 13 Jbeta primers. Only in-frame clones appear in the TCRdb table, and some are missing; sequencing was by immunoSEQ multiplex PCR. This sample yields more than 200,000 clones, of which roughly 80% are seen a single time; 1.2% to 1.5% belongs to the top ten. At collection, donors were nominally healthy, but unrecorded immune exposures were probable. The data stem from a study of cytomegalovirus exposure and HLA in healthy donors. Whole-study findings and limits: Several of the most significant clusters appeared, in a later analysis, to be linked to common viral pathogens.

V lost 4 bases to trimming and J lost 3 bases, with 16 bases between them. The CDR3 is 15 residues long. Germline-derived CDR1 and CDR2 are SGHRS and YFSETQ. This chain joins TRBV5-1 and TRBJ1-1, with TRBD1 as a possible D gene (6 bases). This sequence was found in a girl aged 10-17 years in good health and CMV-seronegative. What was sequenced was PBMCs. CDR3 bases: TGCGCCAGCAGCAGACAACAGGGTACAGACACTGAAGCTTTCTTT. Its protein is CASSRQQGTDTEAFF. Variable domain in full (rest from reference TRBV5-1 and TRBJ1-1): KAGVTQTPRYLIKTRGQQVTLSCSPISGHRSVSWYQQTPGQGLQFLFEYFSETQRNKGNFPGRFSGRQFSNSRSEMNVSTLELGDSALYLCASSRQQGTDTEAFFGQGTRLTVV.